Listed here are 19 T cell receptor beta chains from one sample, sequenced in a study of CD8 T cells in ankylosing spondylitis. Each CDR3 protein gets one entry after TCRdb re-called the 5' RACE reads with MiXCR. The sample yields about 440,000 distinct CDR3 sequences, roughly 18% seen once. Findings and limits, study-wide: Typical of ankylosing spondylitis blood, it appeared, was a TCR beta motif of under 10 highly homologous variants.

Their target antigens are unknown. Sequencing input: blood, either unsorted or a sorted T cell fraction (not recorded which). The receptor source for this set is a male donor with ankylosing spondylitis.

V is TRBV6-5 and J is TRBJ1-3; unclear D gene. Trimming removed 0 bases from V and 4 bases from J, with 7 bases in between. The CDR3 contains 14 residues. Germline V CDR1 and CDR2: MNHEY, SVGAGI. CDR3 nucleotide sequence: TGTGCCAGCAGTTACTCGCCGGCCGGAAACACCATATATTTT. Protein sequence: CASSYSPAGNTIYF.

The chain joins TRBV24-1 to TRBJ1-4; 7 bases line up with TRBD1. The CDR3 loop spans 13 amino acids. V lost 7 bases to trimming and J lost 4 bases; unmatched junction nucleotides: 2. Germline V gene lookup returns CDR1 KGHDR and CDR2 SFDVKD. The CDR3 loop reads CATSRDSNEKLFF. Here the CDR3 DNA reads TGTGCCACCAGCCGGGACAGTAATGAAAAACTGTTTTTT.

This chain joins TRBV18 and TRBJ2-1; D perhaps matches TRBD1 (5 bases). The CDR3 contains 16 residues. Germline CDR1 KGHSH, CDR2 LQKENI. The V end was cut by 2 bases, the J end by 1 base, with 12 bases between. CDR3 sequence: CASSPSAGISYNEQFF. The DNA of the CDR3 is TGTGCCAGCTCACCATCCGCAGGGATATCCTACAATGAGCAGTTCTTC.

The chain combines TRBV2 with TRBJ1-1; D remains ambiguous. Germline CDR1 and CDR2: SNHLY and FYNNEI. The V end was cut by 3 bases, the J end by 0 bases, with 8 bases between. CDR3 length: 14 amino acids. CDR3 in amino acids: CASSDRLMNTEAFF. The CDR3, as DNA: TGTGCCAGCAGTGATAGACTCATGAACACTGAAGCTTTCTTT. The full variable domain, completed using reference TRBV2 and TRBJ1-1, is EPEVTQTPSHQVTQMGQEVILRCVPISNHLYFYWYRQILGQKVEFLVSFYNNEISEKSEIFDDQFSVERPDGSNFTLKIRSTKLEDSAMYFCASSDRLMNTEAFFGQGTRLTVV.

This clonotype was counted ten times or more. V and J are TRBV20-1 and TRBJ1-4, with 8 bases lining up with TRBD1. CDR3 length: 16 amino acids. The trim removed 0 bases at V and 11 bases at J, leaving 14 bases unmatched. Looked up from germline, CDR1 is DFQATT and CDR2 is SNEGSKA (reference sequence). Written as DNA, the CDR3 is TGCAGTGCTAGAGATAGTTCCGGGACAGGAAAGGGGAAACTGTTTTTT. It is translated as CSARDSSGTGKGKLFF.

The chain carries TRBV3-1 and TRBJ2-7; TRBD1 matches at 9 bases. Germline V gene sequence: CDR1 LGHDT, CDR2 YNNKEL (reference sequence). This CDR3 spans 14 amino acids. V gave up 3 bases and J gave up 6 bases; unmatched junction bases: 6. CDR3 region: CASSQSGTGSEQYF. CDR3 nucleotide sequence: TGTGCCAGCAGCCAGTCCGGGACAGGGTCCGAGCAGTACTTC.

At least ten counts were recorded for this clonotype. This chain links TRBV12-3 or TRBV12-4 with TRBJ2-3; D ambiguous. V was clipped by 7 bases and J by 0 bases, with 8 bases between them. The CDR3 runs to 13 residues. CDR3 DNA sequence: TGTGCCAGCACCACCGGGAGCACAGATACGCAGTATTTT. Amino acid sequence: CASTTGSTDTQYF.

The chain links TRBV14 to TRBJ2-1, with 8 bases that match TRBD2. This CDR3 has 13 amino acids. Looked up from germline, CDR1 is SGHDN and CDR2 is FVKESK. The trim removed 10 bases at V and 6 bases at J, leaving 8 bases unmatched. The CDR3 DNA reads as TGTGCCACCGATCGGGCGGGGGGCAATGAGCAGTTCTTC. Translation: CATDRAGGNEQFF.

V is TRBV20-1 and J is TRBJ2-1; 8 bases align to TRBD2. Per the germline V gene, CDR1 is DFQATT and CDR2 is SNEGSKA (reference sequence). This CDR3 has 14 residues. V trimming: 3 bases; J trimming: 5 bases; junction bases outside the gene matches: 6. CDR3 in amino acids: CSASSREGHNEQFF. The CDR3 nucleotides are TGCAGTGCTAGCTCCCGGGAGGGGCACAATGAGCAGTTCTTC.

This clonotype was recorded at least ten times. V gene TRBV20-1 combines with J gene TRBJ2-3; the D gene is possibly TRBD2 (5 bases). Germline values: CDR1 DFQATT, CDR2 SNEGSKA (reference sequence). The CDR3 loop spans 15 amino acids. The ends were cut back, 1 base at V and 2 bases at J, with 13 bases in the middle. CDR3 in amino acids: CSARGASPNTDTQYF. CDR3 sequence (DNA): TGCAGTGCTAGAGGGGCTAGCCCTAACACAGATACGCAGTATTTT.

The V and J genes are TRBV29-1 and TRBJ1-4, with 9 bases matching TRBD1. Germline values: CDR1 SQVTM, CDR2 ANQGSEA. V gave up 7 bases and J gave up 6 bases; unmatched junction bases: 6. The CDR3 sequence is 13 residues long. CDR3 sequence reads: CSAVQGADEKLFF. CDR3 coding DNA: TGCAGCGCCGTACAGGGGGCTGATGAAAAACTGTTTTTT. The complete variable domain, with remaining parts taken from reference TRBV29-1 and TRBJ1-4, reads SAVISQKPSRDICQRGTSLTIQCQVDSQVTMMFWYRQQPGQSLTLIATANQGSEATYESGFVIDKFPISRPNLTFSTLTVSNMSPEDSSIYLCSAVQGADEKLFFGSGTQLSVL.

The rearrangement links TRBV3-1 to TRBJ2-5; D not certain. The germline V and J ends were trimmed by 5 bases and 0 bases, with 7 bases remaining between them. CDR3 length equals 13 residues. Germline loops: CDR1 LGHDT, CDR2 YNNKEL (reference sequence). CDR3 residues: CASSLWYQETQYF. The CDR3, as DNA: TGTGCCAGCAGCTTATGGTACCAAGAGACCCAGTACTTC.

Details on this clonotype: An end of the junction differs from the germline gene, which may be a read error. CDR3 protein: CASSSDGSSYNEQFF. CDR3 in DNA: TGTGCTAGCAGTTCAGACGGGAGCTCCTACAATGAGCAGTTCTTC. This chain connects TRBV7-7 to TRBJ2-1, with D tentatively TRBD2 (6 bases). Germline-derived CDR1 and CDR2 are SSHAT and FNYEAQ (reference sequence). CDR3 length equals 15 residues.

Only a few counts were recorded for this clonotype. V gene TRBV20-1 combines with J gene TRBJ1-1, with 10 positions matching TRBD1. Germline CDR1 and CDR2: DFQATT and SNEGSKA (reference sequence). V shed 0 bases and J 1 base; nucleotides not matched to a gene: 2. CDR3 length equals 15 residues. The CDR3, as DNA: TGCAGTGCTAGAGATTGGGACAGGGGGAACACTGAAGCTTTCTTT. Encoded protein: CSARDWDRGNTEAFF.

J is TRBJ2-3 and V is TRBV30, with no clear D. Between the trimmed V and J ends, which lost 1 base and 2 bases, there was a span of 16 bases. Germline V gene data show CDR1 as GTSNPN and CDR2 as SVGIG (reference sequence). The CDR3 length is 16 residues. The CDR3 loop reads CAWSAAGQDSTDTQYF. The DNA of the CDR3 is TGTGCCTGGAGTGCGGCCGGGCAAGATTCCACAGATACGCAGTATTTT.

This clonotype was observed many times. CDR3 amino acids: CASSSGTVNEKLFF. CDR3 DNA sequence: TGTGCCAGCAGTTCCGGGACAGTTAATGAAAAACTGTTTTTT. The chain has TRBV6-5 and TRBJ1-4; 7 bases are a match to TRBD1. CDR1 MNHEY and CDR2 SVGAGI come from the germline V gene. V dropped 4 bases and J dropped 4; count of bases not matched to a gene: 3. The CDR3 is 14 amino acids.

There are a few counts of this clonotype. J is TRBJ2-6 and V is TRBV5-1, with a weak D call TRBD1 (7 bases). Germline lookup yields CDR1 SGHRS and CDR2 YFSETQ. Trimming took off 5 bases at V and 4 bases at J, with 16 bases between the two ends. The CDR3 loop spans 16 amino acids. CDR3 protein: CASSLEGAIGANVLTF. The CDR3 coding sequence is TGCGCCAGCAGTCTGGAGGGGGCGATAGGGGCCAACGTCCTGACTTTC.

The chain joins TRBV6-2 or TRBV6-3 to TRBJ1-2; D perhaps matches TRBD1 (6 bases). V dropped 5 bases and J dropped 4 bases, with 17 bases sitting between them. Germline CDR1 MNHEY, CDR2 SVGEGT. This CDR3 region has 15 residues. CDR3 DNA: TGTGCCAGCAGTCAAACAGGGAAGAGCCTCTATGGCTACACCTTC. Protein: CASSQTGKSLYGYTF.

This sequence joins TRBV7-3 and TRBJ2-5; D is unresolved. V lost 2 bases and J lost 0, with 7 bases in between. The CDR3 sequence is 14 residues long. Germline values: CDR1 SGHTA, CDR2 FQGTGA. The CDR3 is CASSLSGNQETQYF. The CDR3 coding sequence is TGTGCCAGCAGCTTATCTGGGAACCAAGAGACCCAGTACTTC.